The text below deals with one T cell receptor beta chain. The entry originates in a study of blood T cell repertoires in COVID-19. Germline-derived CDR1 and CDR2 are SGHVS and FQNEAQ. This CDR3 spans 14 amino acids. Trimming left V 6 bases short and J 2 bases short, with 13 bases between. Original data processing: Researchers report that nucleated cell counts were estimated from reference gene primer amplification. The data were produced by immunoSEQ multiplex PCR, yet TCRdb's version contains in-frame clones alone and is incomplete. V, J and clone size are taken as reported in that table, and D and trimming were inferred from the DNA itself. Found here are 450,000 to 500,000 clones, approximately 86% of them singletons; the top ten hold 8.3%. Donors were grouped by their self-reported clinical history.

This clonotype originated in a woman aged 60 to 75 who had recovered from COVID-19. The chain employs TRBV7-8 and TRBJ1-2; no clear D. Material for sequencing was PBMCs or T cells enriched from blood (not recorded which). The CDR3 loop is CASSTVPENYGYTF. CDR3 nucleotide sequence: TGTGCCAGCAGTACCGTCCCGGAGAACTATGGCTACACCTTC.